The next 7 T cell receptor beta chains were all read from a single sample in a study of blood T cell repertoires in COVID-19. The method was immunoSEQ multiplex PCR; TCRdb's version includes in-frame clones alone and lacks a portion of them. Here the sample spans about half a million clones, roughly 87% being singletons. Material for sequencing was peripheral blood. The receptors come from a man younger than 30 with COVID-19, enrolled during active disease.

The chain recombines TRBV7-6 with TRBJ1-1; D perhaps matches TRBD1 (5 bases). Germline CDR1 reads SGHVS; CDR2 reads FNYEAQ. The V gene lost 3 bases and the J gene lost 2 bases, with 10 bases spanning the gap. The CDR3 spans 14 residues. CDR3 DNA sequence: TGTGCCAGCAGCTTGACAGCGACCAACACTGAAGCTTTCTTT. As protein: CASSLTATNTEAFF.

This chain connects TRBV9 to TRBJ2-5; 9 bases match TRBD2. V gave up 3 bases and J gave up 3 bases; unmatched junction bases: 6. Germline V CDR1 and CDR2: SGDLS, YYNGEE. This CDR3 is built from 15 residues. The CDR3: CASSAGGRAEETQYF. DNA of the CDR3: TGTGCCAGCAGCGCCGGCGGGAGGGCAGAAGAGACCCAGTACTTC.

J is TRBJ2-2 and V is TRBV6-2 or TRBV6-3; 16 bases are a match to TRBD2. Germline CDR1 reads MNHEY; CDR2 reads SVGEGT. The CDR3 is made up of 19 amino acids. Trimming at V came to 5 bases and at J to 4 bases, leaving 10 bases not matched to a gene. CDR3 region: CASSPRLGLAGGATGELFF. CDR3 nucleotides: TGTGCCAGCAGTCCACGGTTGGGACTAGCGGGAGGGGCCACCGGGGAGCTGTTTTTT.

The rearrangement joins TRBV5-1 to TRBJ2-5; 10 bases align to TRBD1. Germline loops: CDR1 SGHRS, CDR2 YFSETQ. This CDR3 contains 15 residues. Germline trimming cut 4 bases from V and 5 bases from J; bases unmatched to any gene: 8. This chain's CDR3 is CASSLDRGNWETQYF. CDR3 nucleotides: TGCGCCAGCAGCCTGGACAGGGGGAACTGGGAGACCCAGTACTTC.

This chain connects TRBV3-1 (or the pseudogene TRBV3-2) to TRBJ2-2; 8 bases align to TRBD1. This CDR3 is 16 amino acids long. Germline V lookup: CDR1 LGHDT, CDR2 YNNKEL (reference sequence). V trimming: 3 bases; J trimming: 1 base; junction bases outside the gene matches: 4. CDR3 in DNA: TGTGCCAGCAGCCAGGGAGGACAGGGGAACACCGGGGAGCTGTTTTTT. This codes for CASSQGGQGNTGELFF.

The chain employs TRBV2 and TRBJ2-1, with TRBD2 as a possible D gene (5 bases). This CDR3 is 15 amino acids long. Germline lookup yields CDR1 SNHLY and CDR2 FYNNEI. V was cut by 4 bases and J by 5 bases, with 15 bases left in between. CDR3 loop: CASSVGGPNHNEQFF. The CDR3 bases are TGTGCCAGCAGTGTCGGCGGGCCAAACCACAATGAGCAGTTCTTC.

V is TRBV7-9 and J is TRBJ1-1; 7 nucleotides agree with TRBD1. Germline lookup yields CDR1 SEHNR and CDR2 FQNEAQ (reference sequence). Unmatched junction bases numbered 13, after V lost 4 bases and J lost 8 bases. The CDR3 is 15 residues long. The CDR3 region is CASSSHLDRAREAFF. The CDR3 coding sequence is TGTGCCAGCAGCTCCCACCTTGACAGGGCGAGAGAAGCTTTCTTT.